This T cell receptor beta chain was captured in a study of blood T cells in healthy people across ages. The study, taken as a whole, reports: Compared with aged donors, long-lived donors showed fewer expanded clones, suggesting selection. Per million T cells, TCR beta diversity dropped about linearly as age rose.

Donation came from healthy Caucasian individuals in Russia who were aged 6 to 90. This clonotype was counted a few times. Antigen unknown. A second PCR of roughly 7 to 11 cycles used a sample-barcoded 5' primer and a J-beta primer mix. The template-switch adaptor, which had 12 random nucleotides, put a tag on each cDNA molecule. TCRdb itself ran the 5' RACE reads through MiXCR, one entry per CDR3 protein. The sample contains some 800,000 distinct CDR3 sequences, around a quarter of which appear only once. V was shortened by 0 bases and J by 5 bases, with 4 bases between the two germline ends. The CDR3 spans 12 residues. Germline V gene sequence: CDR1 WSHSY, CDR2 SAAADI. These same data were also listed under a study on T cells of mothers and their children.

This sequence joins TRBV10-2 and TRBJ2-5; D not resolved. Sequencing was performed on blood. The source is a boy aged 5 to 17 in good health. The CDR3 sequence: CASSESGETQYF. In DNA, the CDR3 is TGCGCCAGCAGTGAGTCTGGCGAGACCCAGTACTTC.